The following is a T cell receptor (beta chain) sequence with its context. This specimen includes other DNA sequences encoding the same CDR3. This entry comes from a study of blood T cell repertoires in COVID-19. Study information: The origin of the acute and convalescent COVID-19 samples was the United States, Italy and Spain. From T cells, B-cell-depleted T cells, or PBMCs came the material, which was cDNA or gDNA.

CDR3 size: 11 residues. V lost 6 bases, J lost 5 bases, and 4 bases lay in between. The germline gives CDR1 MNHEY, CDR2 SVGAGI. Original methodology: Reference gene primers were amplified, and this amplification served to estimate nucleated cell counts. The data were produced by immunoSEQ multiplex PCR, yet TCRdb's version contains in-frame clones alone and is incomplete. V, J and clone size are those of that table, while D and trimming were read from the DNA. This table holds roughly 250,000 clones, approximately 90% found once. This chain links TRBV6-5 with TRBJ2-2, with unresolved D. The sequenced material came from peripheral blood. This sequence originates from a woman between 40 and 50 years old who had recovered from COVID-19. The CDR3 region is CASSLTGELFF. The DNA of the CDR3 is TGTGCCAGCAGCCTAACCGGGGAGCTGTTTTTT.